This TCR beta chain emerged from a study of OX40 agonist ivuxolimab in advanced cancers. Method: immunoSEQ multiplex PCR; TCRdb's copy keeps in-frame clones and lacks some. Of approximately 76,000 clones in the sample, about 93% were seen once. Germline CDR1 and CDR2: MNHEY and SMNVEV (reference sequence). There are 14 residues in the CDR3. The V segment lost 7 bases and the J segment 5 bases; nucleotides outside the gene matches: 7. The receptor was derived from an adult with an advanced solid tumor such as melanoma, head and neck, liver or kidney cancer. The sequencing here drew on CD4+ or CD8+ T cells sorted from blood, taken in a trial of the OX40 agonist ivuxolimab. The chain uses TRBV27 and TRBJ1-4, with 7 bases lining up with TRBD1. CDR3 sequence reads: CASTGGTANEKLFF. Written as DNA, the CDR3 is TGTGCCAGCACCGGCGGGACAGCAAATGAAAAACTGTTTTTT. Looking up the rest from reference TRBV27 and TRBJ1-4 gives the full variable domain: EAQVTQNPRYLITVTGKKLTVTCSQNMNHEYMSWYRQDPGLGLRQIYYSMNVEVTDKGDVPEGYKVSRKEKRNFPLILESPSPNQTSLYFCASTGGTANEKLFFGSGTQLSVL.